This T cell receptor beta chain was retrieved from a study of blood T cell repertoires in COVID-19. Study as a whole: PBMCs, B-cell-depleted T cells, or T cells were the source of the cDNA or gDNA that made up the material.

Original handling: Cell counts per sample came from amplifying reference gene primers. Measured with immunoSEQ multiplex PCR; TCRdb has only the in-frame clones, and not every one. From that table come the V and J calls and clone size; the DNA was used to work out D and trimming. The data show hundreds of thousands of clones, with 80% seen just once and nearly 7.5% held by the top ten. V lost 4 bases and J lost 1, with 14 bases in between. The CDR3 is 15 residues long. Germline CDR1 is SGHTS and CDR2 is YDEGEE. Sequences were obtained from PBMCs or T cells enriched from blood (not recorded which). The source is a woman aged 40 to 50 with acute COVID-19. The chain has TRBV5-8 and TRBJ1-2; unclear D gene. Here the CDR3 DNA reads TGTGCCAGCAGCCCCCGTGTCTCGGTTAACTATGGCTACACCTTC. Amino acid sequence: CASSPRVSVNYGYTF.